Presented here are 21 T cell receptor beta chains from one specimen sequenced in a study of cytomegalovirus exposure and HLA in healthy donors. PCR used 60 Vbeta primers and 13 Jbeta primers. Method: immunoSEQ multiplex PCR; TCRdb's copy keeps in-frame clones and lacks some. The data contain hundreds of thousands of clones, approximately 82% of them singletons. The sample comprised PBMCs. These receptors all come from a man aged 18-30 years in good health and CMV-seronegative.

The chain joins TRBV2 to TRBJ1-1, with 9 bases fitting TRBD1. This CDR3 contains 14 residues. Germline V gives CDR1 SNHLY, CDR2 FYNNEI. J was trimmed by 4 bases and V by 6 bases; bases with no gene match: 6. This CDR3 reads CASRYPGQGTEAFF. The CDR3 region has the DNA TGTGCCAGCAGATACCCGGGACAGGGCACTGAAGCTTTCTTT.

The chain joins TRBV5-5 to TRBJ1-3, with D perhaps TRBD1 (5 bases). This CDR3 spans 15 amino acids. Germline V gene lookup returns CDR1 SGHKS and CDR2 YYEKEE (reference sequence). Trimming pared 3 bases from V and 0 bases from J, leaving 10 bases between. The CDR3 spells CASSWDFPSGNTIYF. The CDR3 DNA sequence: TGTGCCAGCAGCTGGGACTTCCCCTCTGGAAACACCATATATTTT.

This chain joins TRBV4-1 and TRBJ2-7, with D possibly matching TRBD1 (6 bases). This CDR3 contains 16 residues. CDR1 and CDR2 from the germline V gene are MGHRA and YSYEKL. Trimming left V 4 bases short and J 2 bases short, with 18 bases between. CDR3 residues: CASSPRQASITYEQYF. CDR3 sequence (DNA): TGCGCCAGCAGCCCTCGACAGGCCAGTATCACCTACGAGCAGTACTTC.

The V call is TRBV7-9, the J call TRBJ2-3; D gene ambiguous. The V end was cut by 1 base, the J end by 1 base, with 9 bases between. CDR3 length: 15 amino acids. Germline V gives CDR1 SEHNR, CDR2 FQNEAQ (reference sequence). The CDR3 DNA is TGTGCCAGCAGCTTAGGCCCCCAGGGCACAGATACGCAGTATTTT. This translates into CASSLGPQGTDTQYF.

The rearrangement joins TRBV9 to TRBJ2-1, with TRBD2 matching 8 bases. The CDR3 spans 16 residues. CDR1 SGDLS and CDR2 YYNGEE come from the germline V gene. With V trimmed by 3 bases and J by 7 bases, 12 bases remained unmatched. The DNA of the CDR3 is TGTGCCAGCAGCGGGACACTAGCGGCACTAGGGAATGAGCAGTTCTTC. Its protein product is CASSGTLAALGNEQFF.

This rearrangement joins TRBV7-9 to TRBJ2-5; D might be TRBD2 (5 bases). CDR1 is SEHNR and CDR2 is FQNEAQ in the germline V gene (reference sequence). This CDR3 comprises 14 residues. Trimming took off 3 bases at V and 5 bases at J, with 13 bases between the two ends. The CDR3 bases are TGTGCCAGCAGCTTTCAGAGGGCAAGGGAGACCCAGTACTTC. Translating it yields CASSFQRARETQYF. Full variable domain (rest looked up from reference TRBV7-9 and TRBJ2-5): DTGVSQNPRHKITKRGQNVTFRCDPISEHNRLYWYRQTLGQGPEFLTYFQNEAQLEKSRLLSDRFSAERPKGSFSTLEIQRTEQGDSAMYLCASSFQRARETQYFGPGTRLLVL.

The V and J genes are TRBV6-1 and TRBJ2-7, with TRBD1 identical over 8 bases. V lost 4 bases, J lost 2 bases, and 7 bases stayed unmatched. The germline gives CDR1 MNHNS, CDR2 SASEGT. The CDR3 length is 15 residues. The CDR3, as DNA: TGTGCCAGCAGTGTGGACAGGGATGGTCCCTACGAGCAGTACTTC. This sequence encodes CASSVDRDGPYEQYF.

J is TRBJ2-3 and V is TRBV7-3; D might be TRBD2 (5 bases). Trimming took off 0 bases at V and 6 bases at J, with 7 bases between the two ends. CDR1 and CDR2 (germline): SGHTA, FQGTGA. The CDR3 is 13 residues long. CDR3 amino acids: CASSLTGMDTQYF. DNA for the CDR3: TGTGCCAGCAGCTTAACCGGGATGGATACGCAGTATTTT.

The chain employs TRBV4-1 and TRBJ2-2; tentatively, D is TRBD2 (5 bases). V lost 4 bases to trimming and J lost 4 bases, with 25 bases between them. The CDR3 has 19 residues. Germline loops: CDR1 MGHRA, CDR2 YSYEKL. CDR3 residues: CASSPAPLGRAESTGELFF. The CDR3 nucleotides are TGCGCCAGCAGCCCCGCCCCTTTAGGGCGAGCGGAATCCACCGGGGAGCTGTTTTTT.

This clone was seen a single time. The V call is TRBV5-4, the J call TRBJ1-2, with D tentatively TRBD1 (6 bases). This CDR3 is 16 amino acids long. CDR1 is SGHNT, CDR2 YYREEE, per germline (reference sequence). V gave up 6 bases and J gave up 8 bases, with 26 bases separating them. CDR3 DNA: TGTGCCAGCACCATGGCGGGTGACAGCTCAGGGGAGGGCTACACCTTC. Translated: CASTMAGDSSGEGYTF.

This chain joins TRBV11-2 and TRBJ2-1; TRBD2 matches at 7 bases. This CDR3 has 13 amino acids. After removal of 9 bases from V and 6 bases from J, the junction contained 8 bases not matched to a gene. Germline CDR1 and CDR2: SGHAT and FQNNGV. CDR3 loop: CASGGRGVNEQFF. In DNA form, the CDR3 reads TGTGCCAGTGGCGGGAGAGGGGTCAATGAGCAGTTCTTC.

V and J are TRBV7-6 and TRBJ2-5, with 7 bases identical to TRBD2. The germline CDR1 and CDR2 sequences are SGHVS and FNYEAQ. The CDR3 runs to 14 residues. V shed 5 bases and J 4 bases; nucleotides not matched to a gene: 7. CDR3 coding DNA: TGTGCCAGCAGCAGCGGGACCCTCGGAGAGACCCAGTACTTC. Amino acid sequence: CASSSGTLGETQYF.

The rearrangement uses TRBV30 and TRBJ2-7; tentative D call: TRBD2 (6 bases). The V gene lost 2 bases and the J gene lost 3 bases, with 8 bases spanning the gap. The length of the CDR3 is 12 residues. Per the germline V gene, CDR1 is GTSNPN and CDR2 is SVGIG (reference sequence). CDR3 DNA sequence: TGTGCCTGGAGTCGGGGGATCTACGAGCAGTACTTC. It is translated as CAWSRGIYEQYF.

The genes are TRBV6-5 and TRBJ2-7; 13 bases match TRBD2. J lost 5 bases, V lost 6 bases, and 4 bases had no gene match. Germline-derived CDR1 and CDR2 are MNHEY and SVGAGI. The CDR3 sequence is 14 residues long. The CDR3 reads CASSPGTSGNEQYF. The CDR3 DNA reads as TGTGCCAGCAGCCCAGGGACTAGCGGGAACGAGCAGTACTTC.

The CDR3 sequence: CASSLGTPNTEAFF. As DNA, the CDR3 is TGTGCCAGCAGCCTCGGGACACCTAACACTGAAGCTTTCTTT. The chain links TRBV11-2 to TRBJ1-1; tentative D call: TRBD1 (6 bases). Per germline, CDR1 SGHAT and CDR2 FQNNGV. The CDR3 runs to 14 residues. The V gene lost 5 bases and the J gene lost 2 bases, with 12 bases spanning the gap. Drawing the rest from reference TRBV11-2 and TRBJ1-1, the complete variable domain is EAGVAQSPRYKIIEKRQSVAFWCNPISGHATLYWYQQILGQGPKLLIQFQNNGVVDDSQLPKDRFSAERLKGVDSTLKIQPAKLEDSAVYLCASSLGTPNTEAFFGQGTRLTVV.

The chain joins TRBV27 to TRBJ1-2, with TRBD1 matching 7 bases. V gave up 4 bases and J gave up 3 bases; unmatched junction bases: 8. The CDR3 runs to 15 residues. Per the germline V gene, CDR1 is MNHEY and CDR2 is SMNVEV (reference sequence). The CDR3 nucleotides read TGTGCCAGCAGTTCCGCCGGGACAGACTACTATGGCTACACCTTC. This translates into CASSSAGTDYYGYTF.

Comments on this clone: One end of the junction does not line up with germline, which may come from a read error. This chain links TRBV7-9 with TRBJ2-1; D may be TRBD2 (6 bases). There are 15 residues in the CDR3. Germline CDR1 reads SEHNR; CDR2 reads FQNEAQ (reference sequence). The CDR3, as DNA: TGTGCCAGCAGCCGCCTCCGGGACTCCGACAATGAGCAGTTCTTC. Its protein product is CASSRLRDSDNEQFF.

This CDR3 reads CASSVQGTDTQYF. The CDR3 nucleotides are TGTGCCAGCAGCGTCCAGGGTACAGATACGCAGTATTTT. V usage is TRBV9 and J usage is TRBJ2-3; D may be TRBD1 (5 bases). Deletions cut 2 bases from V and 3 bases from J, with 7 bases between. The V gene's germline CDR1 is SGDLS and CDR2 YYNGEE. The CDR3 is 13 amino acids. Filled out from reference TRBV9 and TRBJ2-3, the complete variable domain reads DSGVTQTPKHLITATGQRVTLRCSPRSGDLSVYWYQQSLDQGLQFLIQYYNGEERAKGNILERFSAQQFPDLHSELNLSSLELGDSALYFCASSVQGTDTQYFGPGTRLTVL.

V and J are TRBV6-6 and TRBJ1-2, with D possibly TRBD1 on 5 matching bases. Per germline, CDR1 MNHNY and CDR2 SVGAGI (reference sequence). This CDR3 comprises 15 residues. The V end was cut by 4 bases, the J end by 3 bases, with 15 bases between. Here the CDR3 DNA reads TGTGCCAGCAGTTCACTGGGGACTTCCGACTATGGCTACACCTTC. It translates to CASSSLGTSDYGYTF.

V usage is TRBV29-1 and J usage is TRBJ2-1; 9 bases are shared with TRBD2. The germline V gene encodes CDR1 SQVTM and CDR2 ANQGSEA. The V segment lost 5 bases and the J segment 6 bases; nucleotides outside the gene matches: 8. The CDR3 sequence is 14 residues long. The CDR3 sequence: CSVQGTSFSNEQFF. For the CDR3, the DNA is TGCAGCGTTCAGGGGACTAGCTTTAGCAATGAGCAGTTCTTC.

The chain is built from TRBV27 and TRBJ2-1, with unresolved D. Germline values: CDR1 MNHEY, CDR2 SMNVEV (reference sequence). The CDR3 loop spans 13 amino acids. Trimming cost V 1 base and J 5 bases, with 6 bases left between them. CDR3 in amino acids: CASSLYNHNEQFF. The CDR3 region has the DNA TGTGCCAGCAGTTTATATAATCACAATGAGCAGTTCTTC.